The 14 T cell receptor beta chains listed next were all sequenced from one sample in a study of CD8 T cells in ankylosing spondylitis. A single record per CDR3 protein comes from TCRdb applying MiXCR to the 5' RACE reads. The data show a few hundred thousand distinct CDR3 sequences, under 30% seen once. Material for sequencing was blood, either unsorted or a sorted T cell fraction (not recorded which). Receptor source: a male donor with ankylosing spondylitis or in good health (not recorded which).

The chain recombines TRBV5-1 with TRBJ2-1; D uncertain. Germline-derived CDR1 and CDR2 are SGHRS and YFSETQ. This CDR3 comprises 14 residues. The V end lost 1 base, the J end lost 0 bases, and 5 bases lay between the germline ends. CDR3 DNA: TGCGCCAGCAGCTTGCAAAGCTCCTACAATGAGCAGTTCTTC. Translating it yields CASSLQSSYNEQFF.

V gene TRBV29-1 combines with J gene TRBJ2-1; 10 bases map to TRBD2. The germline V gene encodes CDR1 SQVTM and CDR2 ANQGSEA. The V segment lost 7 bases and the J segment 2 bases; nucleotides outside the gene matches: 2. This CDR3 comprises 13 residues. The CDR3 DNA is TGCAGCGCCGGGACTAGCGCCTACAATGAGCAGTTCTTC. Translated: CSAGTSAYNEQFF.

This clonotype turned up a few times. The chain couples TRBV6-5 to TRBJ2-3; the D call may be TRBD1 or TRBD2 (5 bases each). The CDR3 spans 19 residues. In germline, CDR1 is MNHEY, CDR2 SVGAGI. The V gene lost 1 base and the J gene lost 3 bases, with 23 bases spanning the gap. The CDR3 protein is CASSYYTGTRPRPTDTQYF. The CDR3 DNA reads TGTGCCAGCAGTTACTATACCGGGACCCGGCCAAGACCTACAGATACGCAGTATTTT.

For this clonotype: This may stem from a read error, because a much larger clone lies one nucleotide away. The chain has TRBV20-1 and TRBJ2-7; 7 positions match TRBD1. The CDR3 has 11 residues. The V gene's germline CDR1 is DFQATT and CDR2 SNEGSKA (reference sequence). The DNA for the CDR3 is TGCAGTGCGGGACAGAACTACGAGCAGAACTTC. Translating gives CSAGQNYEQNF.

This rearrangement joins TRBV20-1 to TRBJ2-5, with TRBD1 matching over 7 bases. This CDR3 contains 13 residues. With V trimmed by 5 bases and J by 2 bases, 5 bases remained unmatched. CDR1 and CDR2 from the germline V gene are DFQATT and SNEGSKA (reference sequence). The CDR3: CSAPYRGQETQYF. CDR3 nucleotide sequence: TGCAGTGCTCCCTACAGGGGTCAAGAGACCCAGTACTTC.

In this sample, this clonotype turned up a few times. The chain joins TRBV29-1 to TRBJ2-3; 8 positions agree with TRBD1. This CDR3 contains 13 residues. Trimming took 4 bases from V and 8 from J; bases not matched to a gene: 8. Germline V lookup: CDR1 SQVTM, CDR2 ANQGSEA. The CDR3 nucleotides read TGCAGCGTTGCCCCAGGGGGCTGGGGTACGCAGTATTTT. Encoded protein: CSVAPGGWGTQYF.

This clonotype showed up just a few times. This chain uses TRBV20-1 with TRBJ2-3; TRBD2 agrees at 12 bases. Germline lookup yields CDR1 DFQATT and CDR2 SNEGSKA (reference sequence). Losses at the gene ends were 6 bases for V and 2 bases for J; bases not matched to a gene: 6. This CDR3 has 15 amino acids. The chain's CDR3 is CSALAGGSDTDTQYF. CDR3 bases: TGCAGTGCCCTAGCGGGGGGGTCCGACACAGATACGCAGTATTTT.

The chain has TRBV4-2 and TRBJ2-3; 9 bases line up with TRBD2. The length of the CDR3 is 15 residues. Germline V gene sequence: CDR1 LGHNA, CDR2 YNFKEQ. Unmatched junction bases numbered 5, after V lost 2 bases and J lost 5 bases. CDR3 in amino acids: CASSQRGGAGDTQYF. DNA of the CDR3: TGTGCCAGCAGCCAACGCGGGGGGGCGGGAGATACGCAGTATTTT.

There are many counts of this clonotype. The CDR3 nucleotides are TGTGCCATCAGTGAGTCGGCCGGAAAGAACACTGAAGCTTTCTTT. Translated: CAISESAGKNTEAFF. This chain uses TRBV10-3 with TRBJ1-1; D not certain. The CDR3 covers 15 residues. The V end lost 0 bases, the J end lost 1 base, and 9 bases lay between the germline ends. Germline values: CDR1 ENHRY, CDR2 SYGVKD.

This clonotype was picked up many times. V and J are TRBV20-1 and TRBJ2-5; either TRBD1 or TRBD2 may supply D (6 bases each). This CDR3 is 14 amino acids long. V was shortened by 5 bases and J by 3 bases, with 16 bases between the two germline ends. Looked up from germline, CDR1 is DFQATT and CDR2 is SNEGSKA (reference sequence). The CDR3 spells CSALRGTSEETQYF. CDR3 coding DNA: TGCAGTGCTCTTCGCGGGACATCCGAAGAGACCCAGTACTTC.

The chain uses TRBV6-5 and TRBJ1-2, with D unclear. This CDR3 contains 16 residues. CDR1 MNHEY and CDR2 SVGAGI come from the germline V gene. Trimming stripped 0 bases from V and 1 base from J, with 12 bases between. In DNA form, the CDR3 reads TGTGCCAGCAGTTACTCGATATCAATCCGTAACTATGGCTACACCTTC. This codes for CASSYSISIRNYGYTF.

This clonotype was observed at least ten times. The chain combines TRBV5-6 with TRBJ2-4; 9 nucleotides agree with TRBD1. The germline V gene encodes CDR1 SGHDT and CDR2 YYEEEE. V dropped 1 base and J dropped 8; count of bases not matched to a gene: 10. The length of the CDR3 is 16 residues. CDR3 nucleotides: TGTGCCAGCAGCTTGCTACAGGGGGCGTTTAGGGACATTCAGTACTTC. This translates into CASSLLQGAFRDIQYF.

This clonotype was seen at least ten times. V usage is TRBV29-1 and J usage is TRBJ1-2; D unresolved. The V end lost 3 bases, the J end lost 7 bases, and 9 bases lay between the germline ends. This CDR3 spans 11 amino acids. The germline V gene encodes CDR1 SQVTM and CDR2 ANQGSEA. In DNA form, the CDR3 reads TGCAGCGTTGAGCTGACCAGTGGCTACACCTTC. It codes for CSVELTSGYTF.

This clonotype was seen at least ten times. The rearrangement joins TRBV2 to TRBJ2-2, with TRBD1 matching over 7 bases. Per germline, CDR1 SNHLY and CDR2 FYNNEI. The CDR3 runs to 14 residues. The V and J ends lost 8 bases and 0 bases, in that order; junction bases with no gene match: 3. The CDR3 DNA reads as TGTGCCAGCCAACAGGGGTCGAACACCGGGGAGCTGTTTTTT. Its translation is CASQQGSNTGELFF. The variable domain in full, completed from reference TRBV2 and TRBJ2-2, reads EPEVTQTPSHQVTQMGQEVILRCVPISNHLYFYWYRQILGQKVEFLVSFYNNEISEKSEIFDDQFSVERPDGSNFTLKIRSTKLEDSAMYFCASQQGSNTGELFFGEGSRLTVL.